The 20 T cell receptor beta chains listed next were all sequenced from one sample in a study of cytomegalovirus exposure and HLA in healthy donors. Amplification used 60 Vbeta primers and 13 Jbeta primers. Repertoires were generated with immunoSEQ multiplex PCR, while TCRdb's copy carries only in-frame clones and drops some. Of 100,000 to 150,000 clones in the sample, roughly 79% were seen once. Sequenced input: PBMCs. These receptor sequences come from a woman between 40 and 50 years old in good health and CMV-seronegative.

The chain joins TRBV7-9 to TRBJ2-1; D is unclear. V lost 8 bases and J lost 0, with 11 bases in between. The CDR3 is made up of 14 amino acids. CDR1 and CDR2 from the germline V gene are SEHNR and FQNEAQ (reference sequence). The CDR3 sequence is CASLDTRSYNEQFF. The CDR3 DNA is TGTGCCAGCCTCGACACCCGCTCCTACAATGAGCAGTTCTTC.

This chain connects TRBV9 to TRBJ2-5; D possibly corresponds to TRBD1 (6 bases). The J call is in doubt because the DNA end fits TRBJ2-7 better. The CDR3 consists of 14 residues. Germline V CDR1 and CDR2: SGDLS, YYNGEE. The CDR3 DNA is TGTGCCAGCAGCGTAGACCTGGGGGCCAACGAGCAGTACTTC. This encodes CASSVDLGANEQYF.

This clone appeared once. The chain carries TRBV6-1 and TRBJ1-2, with D unresolved. There are 11 residues in the CDR3. V was clipped by 5 bases and J by 5 bases, with 6 bases between them. Germline CDR1 MNHNS, CDR2 SASEGT. In DNA form, the CDR3 reads TGTGCCAGCAGTCCCCAATATGGCTACACCTTC. Its protein product is CASSPQYGYTF.

The chain's CDR3 is CASSVDRDYGYTF. For the CDR3, the DNA is TGTGCCAGCAGCGTAGACCGGGACTATGGCTACACCTTC. The chain combines TRBV9 with TRBJ1-2, with D hard to call. CDR3 size: 13 residues. V was trimmed by 0 bases and J by 3 bases, leaving 6 bases between them. The germline V gene has CDR1 SGDLS and CDR2 YYNGEE.

The gene calls are TRBV6-5 and TRBJ1-2; maybe TRBD1 (6 bases). The CDR3 totals 12 residues. The V end was cut by 8 bases, the J end by 4 bases, with 11 bases between. Looked up from germline, CDR1 is MNHEY and CDR2 is SVGAGI. In DNA form, the CDR3 reads TGTGCCAGCGAGGGACATTTCTATGGCTACACCTTC. This encodes CASEGHFYGYTF.

The chain has TRBV28 and TRBJ2-5; 10 positions agree with TRBD1. Trimming took 6 bases from V and 5 from J; bases not matched to a gene: 9. CDR1 is MDHEN and CDR2 is SYDVKM in the germline V gene. There are 15 residues in the CDR3. CDR3 in DNA: TGTGCCAGCAGAGCAACCGGGACAGGGGACGAGACCCAGTACTTC. It codes for CASRATGTGDETQYF.

This chain connects TRBV28 to TRBJ1-6, with TRBD1 matching 8 bases. Germline-derived CDR1 and CDR2 are MDHEN and SYDVKM. With 8 bases clipped from V and 9 bases from J, the junction kept 18 bases outside the gene matches. There are 17 residues in the CDR3. CDR3 sequence: CASGTPGQVRNISPLHF. The CDR3 nucleotides read TGTGCCAGCGGTACCCCGGGACAGGTTAGGAATATTTCACCCCTCCACTTT.

This chain uses TRBV28 with TRBJ2-7; 9 positions match TRBD1. CDR3 length: 14 residues. The V gene end was trimmed by 3 bases and the J gene end by 6 bases; junction bases not matched to a gene: 6. CDR1 is MDHEN and CDR2 is SYDVKM in the germline V gene. Here the CDR3 reads CASSFHRGHGEQYF. The CDR3 nucleotides read TGTGCCAGCAGTTTCCACAGGGGGCATGGCGAGCAGTACTTC.

The chain combines TRBV5-1 with TRBJ1-2, with a tentative D call TRBD1 (5 bases). Looked up from germline, CDR1 is SGHRS and CDR2 is YFSETQ. This CDR3 comprises 13 residues. V dropped 0 bases and J dropped 8 bases, with 11 bases sitting between them. The DNA for the CDR3 is TGCGCCAGCAGCTTGGAGGGGCCCTCCGGCTACACCTTC. Protein: CASSLEGPSGYTF.

This clone was seen just once. The V gene is TRBV29-1, the J gene TRBJ2-7; TRBD1 aligns across 7 bases. CDR3 size: 13 residues. Germline V gene lookup returns CDR1 SQVTM and CDR2 ANQGSEA. V shed 1 base and J 7 bases; nucleotides not matched to a gene: 7. CDR3 residues: CSVEVSGGREQYF. As DNA, the CDR3 is TGCAGCGTTGAAGTTTCAGGGGGTCGGGAGCAGTACTTC.

This clone came up a few times. The V gene is TRBV28, the J gene TRBJ1-1; 7 positions match TRBD1. The CDR3 is 13 residues long. The germline gives CDR1 MDHEN, CDR2 SYDVKM. The junction had 5 bases not matched to a gene; V was cut back by 3 bases and J by 7 bases. CDR3 sequence (DNA): TGTGCCAGCAGTTTCCAGGGGGGACTTGAAGCTTTCTTT. Translating it yields CASSFQGGLEAFF. The variable domain in full, completed from reference TRBV28 and TRBJ1-1, reads DVKVTQSSRYLVKRTGEKVFLECVQDMDHENMFWYRQDPGLGLRLIYFSYDVKMKEKGDIPEGYSVSREKKERFSLILESASTNQTSMYLCASSFQGGLEAFFGQGTRLTVV.

The J gene is TRBJ2-3, the V gene TRBV7-8; 7 bases match TRBD2. The trim removed 3 bases at V and 1 base at J, leaving 4 bases unmatched. The CDR3 length is 15 residues. The germline V gene encodes CDR1 SGHVS and CDR2 FQNEAQ. The CDR3 sequence is CASSLREYGTDTQYF. CDR3 nucleotide sequence: TGTGCCAGCAGCTTGCGGGAGTACGGCACAGATACGCAGTATTTT.

This chain joins TRBV5-1 and TRBJ1-4; 9 bases match TRBD1. The CDR3 spans 15 residues. CDR1 SGHRS and CDR2 YFSETQ come from the germline V gene. With V trimmed by 0 bases and J by 8 bases, 5 bases remained unmatched. CDR3 bases: TGCGCCAGCAGCTTGGGGGGACAGGGTGAAGAAAAACTGTTTTTT. Its translation: CASSLGGQGEEKLFF.

V and J are TRBV7-2 and TRBJ1-1, with D tentatively TRBD1 (6 bases). V dropped 8 bases and J dropped 2 bases, with 18 bases sitting between them. The CDR3 has 15 residues. Germline values: CDR1 SGHTA, CDR2 FQGNSA. Here the CDR3 reads CASAPAARGNTEAFF. CDR3 in DNA: TGTGCCAGCGCCCCAGCGGCCAGGGGAAACACTGAAGCTTTCTTT.

The rearrangement links TRBV5-6 to TRBJ2-3; 8 positions match TRBD2. This CDR3 region has 15 residues. Trimming took 4 bases from V and 3 from J; bases not matched to a gene: 7. CDR1 and CDR2 from the germline V gene are SGHDT and YYEEEE. CDR3 bases: TGTGCCAGCAGCCCGCCGGGAGGGGCGACAGATACGCAGTATTTT. Its translation: CASSPPGGATDTQYF.

V usage is TRBV7-8 and J usage is TRBJ1-5; maybe TRBD1 (5 bases). Germline V gene sequence: CDR1 SGHVS, CDR2 FQNEAQ. The CDR3 extends over 15 amino acids. The germline V and J ends were trimmed by 0 bases and 3 bases, with 9 bases remaining between them. The DNA for the CDR3 is TGTGCCAGCAGCTTAGCGGCAGGGAACAATCAGCCCCAGCATTTT. Translation: CASSLAAGNNQPQHF.

The V call is TRBV20-1, the J call TRBJ2-1; a possible D gene is TRBD2 (7 bases). Deletions cut 8 bases from V and 8 bases from J, with 13 bases between. Germline V gene lookup returns CDR1 DFQATT and CDR2 SNEGSKA (reference sequence). The CDR3 has 11 amino acids. CDR3 protein: CSRGAIDEQFF. The CDR3 nucleotides read TGCAGTCGGGGGGCCATCGATGAGCAGTTCTTC.

This clone was detected only a few times. J is TRBJ2-3 and V is TRBV11-2; 8 bases fit TRBD2. V lost 5 bases, J lost 0 bases, and 7 bases stayed unmatched. The germline V gene has CDR1 SGHAT and CDR2 FQNNGV. The CDR3 is 16 amino acids. The CDR3 loop reads CASSPHSGTSTDTQYF. CDR3 DNA sequence: TGTGCCAGCAGCCCCCATAGCGGGACTAGCACAGATACGCAGTATTTT.

V is TRBV28 and J is TRBJ2-5; tentatively, D is TRBD2 (6 bases). This CDR3 is 18 amino acids long. Trimming shortened V by 3 bases and J by 0 bases, and 20 bases separated the two germline ends. The germline V gene has CDR1 MDHEN and CDR2 SYDVKM. CDR3 region: CASSFSWGAEGHQETQYF. The DNA of the CDR3 is TGTGCCAGCAGTTTCAGCTGGGGCGCGGAGGGGCACCAAGAGACCCAGTACTTC.

This chain links TRBV7-6 with TRBJ2-3, with a weak D call TRBD2 (6 bases). The germline gives CDR1 SGHVS, CDR2 FNYEAQ. This CDR3 is 16 amino acids long. V lost 2 bases and J 4 bases, leaving 16 bases between the germline ends. CDR3 in DNA: TGTGCCAGCAGCTTATGGGGGGAGGAGGGCGCAGATACGCAGTATTTT. Its translation is CASSLWGEEGADTQYF.